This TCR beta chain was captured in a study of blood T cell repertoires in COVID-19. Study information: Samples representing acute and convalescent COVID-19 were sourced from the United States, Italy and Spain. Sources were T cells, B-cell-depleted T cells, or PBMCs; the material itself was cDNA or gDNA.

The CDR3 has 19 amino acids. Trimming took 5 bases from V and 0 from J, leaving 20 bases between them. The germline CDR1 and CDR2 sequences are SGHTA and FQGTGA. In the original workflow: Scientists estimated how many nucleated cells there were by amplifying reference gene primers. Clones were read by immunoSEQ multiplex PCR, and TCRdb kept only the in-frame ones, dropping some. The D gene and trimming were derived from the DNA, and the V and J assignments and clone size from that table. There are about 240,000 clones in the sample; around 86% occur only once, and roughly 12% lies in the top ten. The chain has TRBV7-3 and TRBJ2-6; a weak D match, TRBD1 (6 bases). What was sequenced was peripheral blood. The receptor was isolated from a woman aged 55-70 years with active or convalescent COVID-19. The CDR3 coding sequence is TGTGCCAGCAGCCCCAGCCCCCAGGGGTTAGGCTCTGGGGCCAACGTCCTGACTTTC. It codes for CASSPSPQGLGSGANVLTF.